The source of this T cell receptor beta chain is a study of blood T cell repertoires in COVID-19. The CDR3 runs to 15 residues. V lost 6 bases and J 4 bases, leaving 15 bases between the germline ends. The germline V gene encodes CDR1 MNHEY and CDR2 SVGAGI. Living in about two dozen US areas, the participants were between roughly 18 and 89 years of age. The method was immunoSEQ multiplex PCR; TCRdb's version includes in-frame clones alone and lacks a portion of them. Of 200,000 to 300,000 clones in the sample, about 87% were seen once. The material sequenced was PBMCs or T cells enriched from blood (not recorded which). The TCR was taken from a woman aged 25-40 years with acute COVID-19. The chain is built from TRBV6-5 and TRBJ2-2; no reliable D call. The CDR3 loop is CASSPGRVLTGELFF. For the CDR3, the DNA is TGTGCCAGCAGCCCCGGTCGGGTACTCACCGGGGAGCTGTTTTTT.